The 5 T cell receptor beta chains presented below share a single source sample, sequenced in a study of technical replicates of blood from a handful of donors. The protocol was immunoSEQ multiplex PCR, while the TCRdb copy is restricted to in-frame clones and leaves out a portion. This sample yields 80,000 to 95,000 clones, of which around 94% are seen a single time; over 0.25% belongs to the top ten. Sequencing was performed on T cells isolated from PBMCs. Receptors originate from a human donor in good health.

The rearrangement uses TRBV27 and TRBJ2-7, with TRBD1 matching 7 bases. This CDR3 is 14 amino acids long. Germline trimming cut 6 bases from V and 2 bases from J; bases unmatched to any gene: 7. From germline, CDR1 is MNHEY and CDR2 SMNVEV (reference sequence). The CDR3 is CASSHRQGAYEQYF. CDR3 bases: TGTGCCAGCAGCCACCGACAGGGAGCCTACGAGCAGTACTTC.

V gene TRBV10-3 combines with J gene TRBJ2-7, with a tentative D call TRBD1 (6 bases). The CDR3 spans 16 residues. The V end lost 0 bases, the J end lost 2 bases, and 14 bases lay between the germline ends. CDR1 and CDR2 (germline): ENHRY, SYGVKD. In DNA, the CDR3 is TGTGCCATCAGTGAGTCAATTACAGGGTTAACCTACGAGCAGTACTTC. Its protein product is CAISESITGLTYEQYF.

This clone was seen just once. The gene calls are TRBV11-2 and TRBJ2-7; 13 nucleotides align to TRBD2. With 8 bases clipped from V and 5 bases from J, the junction kept 9 bases outside the gene matches. The CDR3 length is 15 residues. Germline loops: CDR1 SGHAT, CDR2 FQNNGV. The CDR3 reads CASRGLAGRSNEQYF. Written as DNA, the CDR3 is TGTGCCAGCCGGGGACTAGCGGGAAGGTCAAACGAGCAGTACTTC.

The chain combines TRBV7-3 with TRBJ1-3, with D unresolved. The CDR3 is made up of 16 amino acids. From germline, CDR1 is SGHTA and CDR2 FQGTGA. V dropped 7 bases and J dropped 3 bases, with 19 bases sitting between them. CDR3 region: CASNPQRLWCGNTIYF. CDR3 in DNA: TGTGCCAGCAACCCGCAGCGGTTGTGGTGTGGAAACACCATATATTTT. Full variable domain (rest looked up from reference TRBV7-3 and TRBJ1-3): GAGVSQTPSNKVTEKGKYVELRCDPISGHTALYWYRQSLGQGPEFLIYFQGTGAADDSGLPNDRFFAVRPEGSVSTLKIQRTERGDSAVYLCASNPQRLWCGNTIYFGEGSWLTVV.

This chain links TRBV5-1 with TRBJ2-7, with 8 bases lining up with TRBD1. Trimming cost V 3 bases and J 2 bases; bases outside gene matches: 4. Germline V gene data show CDR1 as SGHRS and CDR2 as YFSETQ. The CDR3 contains 14 residues. The CDR3 DNA reads as TGCGCCAGCAGCTCACAGGACAGGGCCTACGAGCAGTACTTC. This encodes CASSSQDRAYEQYF.